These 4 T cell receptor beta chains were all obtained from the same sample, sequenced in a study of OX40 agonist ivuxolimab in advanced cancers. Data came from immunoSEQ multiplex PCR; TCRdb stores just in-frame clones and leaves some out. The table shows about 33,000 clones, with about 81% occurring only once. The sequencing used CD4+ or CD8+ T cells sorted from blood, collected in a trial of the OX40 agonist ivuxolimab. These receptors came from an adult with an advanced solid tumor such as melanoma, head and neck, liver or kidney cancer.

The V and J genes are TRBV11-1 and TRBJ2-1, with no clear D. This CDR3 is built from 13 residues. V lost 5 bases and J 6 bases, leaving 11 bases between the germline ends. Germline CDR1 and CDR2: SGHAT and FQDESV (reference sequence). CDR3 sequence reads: CASSPRRSNEQFF. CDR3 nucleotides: TGTGCCAGCAGCCCCCGTCGGAGCAATGAGCAGTTCTTC.

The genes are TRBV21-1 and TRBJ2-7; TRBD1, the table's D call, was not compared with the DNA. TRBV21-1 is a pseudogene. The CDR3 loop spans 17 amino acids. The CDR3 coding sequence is TGTGCCAGCAGCAAAGGAGTCAGGACAGGGGACTCCTACGAGCAGTACTTC. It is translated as CASSKGVRTGDSYEQYF.

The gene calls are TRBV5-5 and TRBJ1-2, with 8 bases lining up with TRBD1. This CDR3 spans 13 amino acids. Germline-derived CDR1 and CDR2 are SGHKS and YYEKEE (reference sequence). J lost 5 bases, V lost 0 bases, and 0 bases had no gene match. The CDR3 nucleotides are TGTGCCAGCAGCTTGGACAGGGGGTATGGCTACACCTTC. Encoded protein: CASSLDRGYGYTF. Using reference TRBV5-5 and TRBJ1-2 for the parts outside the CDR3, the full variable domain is DAGVTQSPTHLIKTRGQQVTLRCSPISGHKSVSWYQQVLGQGPQFIFQYYEKEERGRGNFPDRFSARQFPNYSSELNVNALLLGDSALYLCASSLDRGYGYTFGSGTRLTVV.

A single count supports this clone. The CDR3 is CASGTYEQYF. For the CDR3, the DNA is TGTGCCAGCGGAACCTACGAGCAGTACTTC. This rearrangement joins TRBV27 to TRBJ2-7, with D hard to call. CDR1 is MNHEY, CDR2 SMNVEV, per germline (reference sequence). This CDR3 comprises 10 residues. V was clipped by 8 bases and J by 2 bases, with 4 bases between them.